This T cell receptor beta chain was identified during a study of radiation and T cells in renal cell carcinoma. Regarding the study as a whole: From baseline, blood top tumor clonotypes peaked at 2 weeks post-radiation. No pretreatment tumor biopsies were available for baseline clonotypes.

For this clone: The antigen remains undetermined.

This table comes from immunoSEQ multiplex PCR, and its TCRdb copy is limited to in-frame clones, with some not included. The sample has roughly 92,000 clones, 70% to 85% seen once. Time point denoted: blood 4 weeks post-SBRT, at nephrectomy. Treatment given: 15 Gy SBRT to primary tumor, nephrectomy 4 weeks later. Nephrectomy followed 15 Gy stereotactic body radiation by 4 weeks. Radiation-treated patients gave blood at baseline, week 2 and week 4. The CDR3 consists of 14 residues. With 4 bases removed from V and 1 base from J, the gap between germline ends came to 11 bases. Germline CDR1 and CDR2: SGHRS and YFSETQ.

The gene calls are TRBV5-1 and TRBJ1-1; the D is unclear. The sequencing used blood, collected from a patient whose treatment included radiotherapy and nephrectomy. This sequence originates from a man in his sixties with renal cell carcinoma. CDR3 DNA: TGCGCCAGCAGCGTGGTACCGTCGAACACTGAAGCTTTCTTT. The encoded protein is CASSVVPSNTEAFF. The complete variable domain, with remaining parts taken from reference TRBV5-1 and TRBJ1-1, reads KAGVTQTPRYLIKTRGQQVTLSCSPISGHRSVSWYQQTPGQGLQFLFEYFSETQRNKGNFPGRFSGRQFSNSRSEMNVSTLELGDSALYLCASSVVPSNTEAFFGQGTRLTVV.